The T cell receptor beta chain under discussion was sequenced for a study of shared clonotypes between healthy human individuals. Points from the study as a whole: The sole specimen, blood, was sampled, and tissue repertoires likely differ.

In the original workflow: Filtering of immunoSEQ junctional sequences could not match full-length read filtering. Produced via immunoSEQ multiplex PCR; TCRdb's table is partial and in-frame only. The DNA was the basis for D and trimming; V, J and clone size are from that table. The sample consists of about 1 million clones, 75% of them appearing once. V lost 6 bases and J lost 2, with 12 bases in between. Germline lookup yields CDR1 MNHEY and CDR2 SVGAGI. The length of the CDR3 is 14 residues. A word on this clone: Antigen unknown.

Donors, healthy HIV-negative adults, lacked recent acute infections or vaccinations. Sample: memory CD4+ T cells sorted from blood. The subset: CD45RA-negative fraction. The V gene is TRBV6-5, the J gene TRBJ2-3; possibly TRBD2 for D (6 bases). The TCR comes from a man aged 18-30 years in good health. The CDR3 here is CASRKLAATDTQYF. In nucleotides, the CDR3 is TGTGCCAGCAGAAAACTAGCAGCCACAGATACGCAGTATTTT.